This TCR beta chain was profiled in a study of glioma-infiltrating T cells after dendritic cell vaccination. Study findings and constraints: No direct clonality-survival link was found; a diverse polyclonal response may matter.

With respect to this clone: Its specificity is not known.

Germline V gene sequence: CDR1 LNHDA, CDR2 SQIVND (reference sequence). Trimming took 0 bases from V and 8 from J; bases not matched to a gene: 9. This CDR3 is 16 amino acids long. Primers: 60 V beta forward and 13 J beta reverse. Sequenced by immunoSEQ multiplex PCR; TCRdb stores in-frame clones only, minus some. Of roughly 100,000 clones listed, approximately 80% are singletons. The chain joins TRBV19 to TRBJ1-2, with 10 bases fitting TRBD1. Source: blood, taken before dendritic cell vaccination. The TCR sequence derives from a human donor with glioblastoma. The CDR3 spells CASSIDFRDRGRGYTF. DNA for the CDR3: TGTGCCAGTAGTATAGATTTCCGGGACAGGGGTAGGGGCTACACCTTC.